The clone carrying this T cell receptor (beta chain) was detected a few times. What it recognizes is unknown. The sample belongs to a study of T cells after yellow fever vaccination. Study-wide background: Libraries from low-cell-number fractions were prepared with the SMART-Seq v4 Ultra Low Input RNA kit.

Template-switching 5'RACE yielded the TCR cDNA; a universal primer site and UMIs were added in the process. TCRdb called the 5' RACE reads again in MiXCR, with one record for every CDR3 protein. Of 150,000 to 200,000 distinct CDR3 sequences in the sample, less than 9% were seen once. Losses at the gene ends were 4 bases for V and 8 bases for J; bases not matched to a gene: 8. This CDR3 spans 14 amino acids. Study findings and constraints: Within FACS-sorted repertoires, abundant clonotypes contaminating from the bulk population could be present. Booster samples showed a return of most primary-vaccination clones (almost 97% CD4, approximately 85% CD8).

This chain links TRBV12-3 or TRBV12-4 with TRBJ2-1; 7 bases are shared with TRBD1. Sequencing used CD4+ T cells sorted from PBMCs, obtained roughly 5 days after the first yellow fever vaccination. The receptor comes from a man aged 18 to 30 who received the YFV17D yellow fever vaccine. The CDR3 region has the DNA TGTGCCAGCAGTTCCATCCCAGGGGGTCATGAGCAGTTCTTC. Translating gives CASSSIPGGHEQFF.